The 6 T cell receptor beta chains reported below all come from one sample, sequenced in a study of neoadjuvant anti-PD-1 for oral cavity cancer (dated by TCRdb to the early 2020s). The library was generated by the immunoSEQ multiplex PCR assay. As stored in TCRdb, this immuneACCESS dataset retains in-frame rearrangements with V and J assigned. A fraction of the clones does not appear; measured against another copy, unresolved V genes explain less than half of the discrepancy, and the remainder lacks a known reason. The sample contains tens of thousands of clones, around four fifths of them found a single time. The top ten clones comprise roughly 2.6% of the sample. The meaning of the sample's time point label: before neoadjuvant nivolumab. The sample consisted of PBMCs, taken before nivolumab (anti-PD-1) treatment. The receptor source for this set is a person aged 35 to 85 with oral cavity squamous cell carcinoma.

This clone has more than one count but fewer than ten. The CDR3: CASSRGGTEQYF. CDR3 DNA sequence: TGTGCCAGCAGCCGGGGCGGCACCGAGCAGTACTTC. The genes are TRBV7-9 and TRBJ2-7, with D possibly being TRBD1 or TRBD2 (5 bases each). Trimming took 5 bases from V and 6 from J, leaving 11 bases between them. Germline values: CDR1 SEHNR, CDR2 FQNEAQ (reference sequence). There are 12 residues in the CDR3. The full variable domain, in which reference TRBV7-9 and TRBJ2-7 provide the parts outside the CDR3, is DTGVSQNPRHKITKRGQNVTFRCDPISEHNRLYWYRQTLGQGPEFLTYFQNEAQLEKSRLLSDRFSAERPKGSFSTLEIQRTEQGDSAMYLCASSRGGTEQYFGPGTRLTVT.

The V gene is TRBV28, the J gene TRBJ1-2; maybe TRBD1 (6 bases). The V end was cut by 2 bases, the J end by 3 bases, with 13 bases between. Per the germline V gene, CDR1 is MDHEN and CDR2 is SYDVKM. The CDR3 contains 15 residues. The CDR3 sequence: CASSLIGAGDYGYTF. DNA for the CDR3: TGTGCCAGCAGTTTAATAGGGGCAGGGGACTATGGCTACACCTTC.

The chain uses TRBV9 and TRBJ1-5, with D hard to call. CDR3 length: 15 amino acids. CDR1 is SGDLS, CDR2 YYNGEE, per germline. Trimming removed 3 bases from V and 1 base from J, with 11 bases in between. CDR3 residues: CASSAGLWSNQPQHF. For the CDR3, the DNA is TGTGCCAGCAGCGCGGGATTATGGAGCAATCAGCCCCAGCATTTT.

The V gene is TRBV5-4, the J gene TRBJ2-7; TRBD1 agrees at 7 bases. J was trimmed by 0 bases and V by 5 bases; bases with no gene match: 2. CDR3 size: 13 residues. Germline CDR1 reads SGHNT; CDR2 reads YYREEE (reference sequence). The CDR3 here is CASSRQGSYEQYF. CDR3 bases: TGTGCCAGCAGTAGACAGGGCTCCTACGAGCAGTACTTC.

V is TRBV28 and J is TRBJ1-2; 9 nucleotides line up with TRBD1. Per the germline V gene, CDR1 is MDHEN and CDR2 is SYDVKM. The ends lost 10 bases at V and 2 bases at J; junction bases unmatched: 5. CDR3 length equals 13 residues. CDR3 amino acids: CATGDRVNYGYTF. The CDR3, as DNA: TGTGCCACCGGGGACAGGGTAAACTATGGCTACACCTTC.

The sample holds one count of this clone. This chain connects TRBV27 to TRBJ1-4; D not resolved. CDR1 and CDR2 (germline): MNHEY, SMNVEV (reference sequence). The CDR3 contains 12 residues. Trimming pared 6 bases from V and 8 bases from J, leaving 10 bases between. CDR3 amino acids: CASSILGEKLFF. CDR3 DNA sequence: TGTGCCAGCAGCATCCTGGGGGAAAAACTGTTTTTT.